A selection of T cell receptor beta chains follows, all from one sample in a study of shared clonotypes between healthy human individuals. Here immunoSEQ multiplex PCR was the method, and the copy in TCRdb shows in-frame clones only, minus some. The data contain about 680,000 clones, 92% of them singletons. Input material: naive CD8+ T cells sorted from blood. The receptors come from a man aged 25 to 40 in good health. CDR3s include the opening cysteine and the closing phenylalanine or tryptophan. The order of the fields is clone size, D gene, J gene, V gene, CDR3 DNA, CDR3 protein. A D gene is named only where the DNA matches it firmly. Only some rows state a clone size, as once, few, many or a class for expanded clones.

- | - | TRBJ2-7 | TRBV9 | TGTGCCAGCAGCGTAGACCCCAACTACTACTACGAGCAGTACTTC | CASSVDPNYYYEQYF
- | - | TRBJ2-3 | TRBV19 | TGTGCCAGTAGTATGAGAGAGACTAGCACAGATACGCAGTATTTT | CASSMRETSTDTQYF
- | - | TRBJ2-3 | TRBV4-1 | TGCGCCAGCAGACAAACTGAGTCGAGCACAGATACGCAGTATTTT | CASRQTESSTDTQYF
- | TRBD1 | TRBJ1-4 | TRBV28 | TGTGCCAGCAGTCCACAGGGGTTGGGTGAAAAACTGTTTTTT | CASSPQGLGEKLFF
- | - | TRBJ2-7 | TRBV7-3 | TGTGCCAGCAGCTTCGCCCCGGACATTGCCTACGAGCAGTACTTC | CASSFAPDIAYEQYF
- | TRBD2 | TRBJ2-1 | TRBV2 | TGTGCCAGCAGTGAGGAGGAGACTAGCGGATTGTCCGGAAGGTACGATGAGCAGTTCTTC | CASSEEETSGLSGRYDEQFF
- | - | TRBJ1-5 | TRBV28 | TGTGCCAGCAGCATCAGAGTGGATGGCAATCAGCCCCAGCATTTT | CASSIRVDGNQPQHF
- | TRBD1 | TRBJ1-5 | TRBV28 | TGTGCCAGCAGATACGACAGGGGGAGCAATCAGCCCCAGCATTTT | CASRYDRGSNQPQHF
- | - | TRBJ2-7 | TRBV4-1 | TGCGCCAGCAGCCAGAATCTGGGGCAGATCTACGAGCAGTACTTC | CASSQNLGQIYEQYF
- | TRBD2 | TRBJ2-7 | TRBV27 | TGTGCCAGCAGTCCCGGCCTAGCGGTGTTCGAGCAGTACTTC | CASSPGLAVFEQYF
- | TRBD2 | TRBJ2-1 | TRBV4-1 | TGCGCCAGCAGCCAAGAAGGAGCGGGAGTCACCCGAAATGAGCAGTTCTTC | CASSQEGAGVTRNEQFF
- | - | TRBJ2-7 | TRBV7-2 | TGTGCCAGCAGCTTAGCCCCTGAGGCTAGCGCCCCGTACGAGCAGTACTTC | CASSLAPEASAPYEQYF
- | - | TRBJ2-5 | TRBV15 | TGTGCCACCAGGCGGGCCCAGGAGGAGACCCAGTACTTC | CATRRAQEETQYF
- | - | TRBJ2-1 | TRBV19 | TGTGCCAGTAGTCCGTTCCCAGGGTATGAGCAGTTCTTC | CASSPFPGYEQFF
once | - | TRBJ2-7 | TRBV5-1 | TGCGCCAGCAGCTTCGGAGTAGGACAGTCCATCTACGAGCAGTACTTC | CASSFGVGQSIYEQYF
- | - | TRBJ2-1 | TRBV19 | TGTGCCAGTAGTACCCAGCGCACCTACAATGAGCAGTTCTTC | CASSTQRTYNEQFF
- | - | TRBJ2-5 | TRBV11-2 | TGTGCCAGCAGCTTAGGGGACGGTTCTGAAGAGACCCAGTACTTC | CASSLGDGSEETQYF
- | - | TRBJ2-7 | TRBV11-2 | TGTGCCAGCAGCCCGGGACTTTACGAGCAGTACTTC | CASSPGLYEQYF
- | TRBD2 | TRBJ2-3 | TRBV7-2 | TGTGCCAGCAGCTTAGTAGGTAATAGCGGGATGACAGATACGCAGTATTTT | CASSLVGNSGMTDTQYF
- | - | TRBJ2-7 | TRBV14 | TGTGCCAGCAGACTCTCGACAGGCAGCTCCTACGAGCAGTACTTC | CASRLSTGSSYEQYF
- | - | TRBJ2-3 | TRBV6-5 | TGTGCCAGCAGTTATCTCGGGTCCCGCACAGATACGCAGTATTTT | CASSYLGSRTDTQYF
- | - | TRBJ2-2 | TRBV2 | TGTGCCAGCAGTTCGACGGCTACGAACACCGGGGAGCTGTTTTTT | CASSSTATNTGELFF
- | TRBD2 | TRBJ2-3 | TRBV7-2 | TGTGCCAGCAGCCCGACTAGCGGGAGCACAGATACGCAGTATTTT | CASSPTSGSTDTQYF
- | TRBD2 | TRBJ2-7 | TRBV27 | TGTGCCAGCAGTGTCCACCGGGACTACCCATACGAGCAGTACTTC | CASSVHRDYPYEQYF
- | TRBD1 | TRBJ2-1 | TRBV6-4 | TGTGCCAGCAGCCTAGACAGGGTTAGGGAGCAGTTCTTC | CASSLDRVREQFF
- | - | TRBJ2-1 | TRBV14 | TGTGCCAGCAGCCAAGACGTCAGGGACTCGAACCCGTTCTTC | CASSQDVRDSNPFF
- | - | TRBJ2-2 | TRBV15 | TGTGCCACCAGCGCTTATCCGGATACCACCGGGGAGCTGTTTTTT | CATSAYPDTTGELFF
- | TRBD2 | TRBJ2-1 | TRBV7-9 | TGTGCCAGCAGCACGCCGGGGACTAGCTCCTACAATGAGCAGTTCTTC | CASSTPGTSSYNEQFF
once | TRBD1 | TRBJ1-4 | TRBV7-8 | TGTGCCAGCAGCTTCCTTCCCGGACAGGGATTCGGGGAAAAACTGTTTTTT | CASSFLPGQGFGEKLFF
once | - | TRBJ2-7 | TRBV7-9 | TGTGCCAGCAGCCGAGGGGTCTCCTACGAGCAGTACTTC | CASSRGVSYEQYF
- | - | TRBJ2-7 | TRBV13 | TGTGCCAGCAGCTTTTGGGGGGCCAACGAGCAGTACTTC | CASSFWGANEQYF
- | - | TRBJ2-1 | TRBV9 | TGTGCCAGCAGCGTAGACGGTCACAATGAGCAGTTCTTC | CASSVDGHNEQFF
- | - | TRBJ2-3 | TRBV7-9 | TGTGCCAGCAGCGGAAGTGCAGGGGCTTCGACCACAGATACGCAGTATTTT | CASSGSAGASTTDTQYF
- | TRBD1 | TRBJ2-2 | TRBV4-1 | TGCGCCAGCGGAGCTGTGGGGACAGGGGTTACCGGGGAGCTGTTTTTT | CASGAVGTGVTGELFF
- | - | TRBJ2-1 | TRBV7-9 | TGTGCCAGCAGCCAGCTGGACAGACGCTACAATGAGCAGTTCTTC | CASSQLDRRYNEQFF
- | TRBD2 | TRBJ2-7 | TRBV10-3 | TGTGCCATCAGGTGGACTAGCGGGAGCCGCGAGCAGTACTTC | CAIRWTSGSREQYF
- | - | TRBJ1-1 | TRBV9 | TGTGCCAGCAGCGGATTACAGGATCTAGCTTTCTTT | CASSGLQDLAFF
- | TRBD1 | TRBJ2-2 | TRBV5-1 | TGCGCCAGCAGTCCCGGGACAGGGCCCACCGGGGAGCTGTTTTTT | CASSPGTGPTGELFF
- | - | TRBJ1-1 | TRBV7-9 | TGTGCCAGCAGCCTAAGTTACCCGAACACTGAAGCTTTCTTT | CASSLSYPNTEAFF
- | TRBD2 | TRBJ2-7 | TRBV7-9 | TGTGCCAGCAGCTCGATAACCGGGACTAGCGGTTACGAGCAGTACTTC | CASSSITGTSGYEQYF
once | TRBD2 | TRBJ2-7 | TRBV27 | TGTGCCAGCAGAATAGCGGGAGCTCTCGAGCAGTACTTC | CASRIAGALEQYF
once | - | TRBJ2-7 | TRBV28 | TGTGCCAGCCGAGAACTCGGGGGCTACGAGCAGTACTTC | CASRELGGYEQYF